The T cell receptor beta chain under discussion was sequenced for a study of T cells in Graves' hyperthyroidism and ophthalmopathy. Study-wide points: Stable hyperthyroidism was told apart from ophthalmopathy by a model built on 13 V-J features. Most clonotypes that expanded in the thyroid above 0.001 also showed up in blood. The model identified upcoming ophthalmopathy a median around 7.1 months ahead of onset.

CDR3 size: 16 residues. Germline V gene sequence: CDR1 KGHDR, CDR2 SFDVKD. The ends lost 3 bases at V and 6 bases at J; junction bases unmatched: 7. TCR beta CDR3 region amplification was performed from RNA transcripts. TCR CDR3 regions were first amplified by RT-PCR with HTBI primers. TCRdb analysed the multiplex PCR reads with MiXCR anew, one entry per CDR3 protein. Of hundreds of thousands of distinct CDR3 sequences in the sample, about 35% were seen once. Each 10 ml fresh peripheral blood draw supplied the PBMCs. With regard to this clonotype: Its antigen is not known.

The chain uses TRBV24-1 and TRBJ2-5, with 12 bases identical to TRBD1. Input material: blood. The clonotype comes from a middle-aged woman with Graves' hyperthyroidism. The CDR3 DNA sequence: TGTGCCACCAGTGATCCGGGACAGGGGGCAGGAAAGACCCAGTACTTC. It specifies CATSDPGQGAGKTQYF.